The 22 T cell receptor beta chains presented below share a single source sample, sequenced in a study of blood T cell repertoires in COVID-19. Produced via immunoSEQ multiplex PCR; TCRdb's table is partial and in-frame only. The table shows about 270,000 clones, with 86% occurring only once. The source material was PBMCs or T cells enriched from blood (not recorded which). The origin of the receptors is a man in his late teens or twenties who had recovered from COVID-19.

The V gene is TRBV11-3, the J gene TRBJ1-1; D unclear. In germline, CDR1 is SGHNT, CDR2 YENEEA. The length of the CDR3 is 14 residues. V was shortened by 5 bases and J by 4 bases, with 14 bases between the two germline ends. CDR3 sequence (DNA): TGTGCCAGCAGCCCTGGCCGGGGTGGCACTGAAGCTTTCTTT. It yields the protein CASSPGRGGTEAFF.

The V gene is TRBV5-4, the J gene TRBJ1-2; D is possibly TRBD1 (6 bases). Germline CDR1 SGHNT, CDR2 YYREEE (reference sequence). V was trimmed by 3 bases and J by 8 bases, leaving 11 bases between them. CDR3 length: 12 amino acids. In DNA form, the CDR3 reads TGTGCCAGCAGCTCCACAGGGAAGGGCTACACCTTC. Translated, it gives CASSSTGKGYTF.

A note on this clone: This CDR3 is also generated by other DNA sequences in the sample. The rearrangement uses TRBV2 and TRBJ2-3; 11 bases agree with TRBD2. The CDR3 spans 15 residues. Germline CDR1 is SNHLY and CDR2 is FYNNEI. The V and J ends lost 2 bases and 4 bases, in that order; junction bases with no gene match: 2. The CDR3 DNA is TGTGCCAGCAGTGAACTAGCGGGAGGAGCAGATACGCAGTATTTT. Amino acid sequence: CASSELAGGADTQYF.

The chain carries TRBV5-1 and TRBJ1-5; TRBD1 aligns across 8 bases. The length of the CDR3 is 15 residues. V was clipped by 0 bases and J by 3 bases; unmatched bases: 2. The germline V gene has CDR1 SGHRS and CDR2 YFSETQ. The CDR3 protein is CASSLGDRINQPQHF. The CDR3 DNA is TGCGCCAGCAGCTTGGGGGACAGGATCAATCAGCCCCAGCATTTT.

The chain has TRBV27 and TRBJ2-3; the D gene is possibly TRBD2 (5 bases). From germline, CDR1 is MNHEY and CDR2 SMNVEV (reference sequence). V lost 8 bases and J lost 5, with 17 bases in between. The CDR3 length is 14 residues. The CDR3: CASGVGVVQDTQYF. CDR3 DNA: TGTGCCAGCGGAGTCGGGGTTGTACAAGATACGCAGTATTTT.

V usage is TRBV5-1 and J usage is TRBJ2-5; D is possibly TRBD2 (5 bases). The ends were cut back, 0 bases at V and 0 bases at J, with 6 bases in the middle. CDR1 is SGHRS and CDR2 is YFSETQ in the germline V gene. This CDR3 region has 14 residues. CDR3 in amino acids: CASSLGGYQETQYF. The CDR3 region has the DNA TGCGCCAGCAGCTTGGGAGGGTACCAAGAGACCCAGTACTTC.

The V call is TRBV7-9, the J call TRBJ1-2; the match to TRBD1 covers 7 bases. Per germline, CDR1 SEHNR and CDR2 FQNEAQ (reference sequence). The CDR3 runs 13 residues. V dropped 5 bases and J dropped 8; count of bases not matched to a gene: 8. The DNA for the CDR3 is TGTGCCAGCAGCGCCGACAGGGTGGGGGGCTACACCTTC. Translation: CASSADRVGGYTF.

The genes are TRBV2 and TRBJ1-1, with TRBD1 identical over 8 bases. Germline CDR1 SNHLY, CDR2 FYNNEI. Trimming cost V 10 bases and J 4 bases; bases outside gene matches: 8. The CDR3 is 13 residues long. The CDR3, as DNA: TGTGCCACTACGACAGGGGAGGGCACTGAAGCTTTCTTT. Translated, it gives CATTTGEGTEAFF.

CDR3 in amino acids: CASSLGGQVGQFF. The CDR3 DNA is TGTGCCAGCAGCTTAGGGGGACAGGTGGGGCAGTTCTTC. The chain links TRBV7-2 to TRBJ2-1, with TRBD1 identical over 8 bases. The CDR3 spans 13 residues. The germline V gene encodes CDR1 SGHTA and CDR2 FQGNSA. V was clipped by 1 base and J by 12 bases; unmatched bases: 5.

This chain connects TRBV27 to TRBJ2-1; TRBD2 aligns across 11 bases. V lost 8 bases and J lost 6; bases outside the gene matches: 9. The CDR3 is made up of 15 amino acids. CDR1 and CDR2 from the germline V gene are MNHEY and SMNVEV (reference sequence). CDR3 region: CASGLGLADLNEQFF. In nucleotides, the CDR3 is TGTGCCAGCGGACTGGGACTAGCGGACCTCAATGAGCAGTTCTTC.

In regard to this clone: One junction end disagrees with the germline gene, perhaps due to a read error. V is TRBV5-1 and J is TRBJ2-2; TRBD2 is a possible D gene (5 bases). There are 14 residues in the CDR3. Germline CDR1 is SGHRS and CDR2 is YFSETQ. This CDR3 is CASSLNGGPGEPFF. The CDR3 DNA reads TGCGCCAGCAGCTTGAATGGTGGTCCCGGGGAGCCGTTTTTT.

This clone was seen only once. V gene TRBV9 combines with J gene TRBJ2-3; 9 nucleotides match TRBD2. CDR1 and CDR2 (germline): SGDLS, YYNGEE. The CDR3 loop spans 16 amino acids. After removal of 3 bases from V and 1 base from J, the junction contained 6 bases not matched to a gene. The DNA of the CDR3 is TGTGCCAGCAGCGCCTCCTTAGCGGGAGGCACAGATACGCAGTATTTT. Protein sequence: CASSASLAGGTDTQYF. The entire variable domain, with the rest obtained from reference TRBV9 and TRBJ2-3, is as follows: DSGVTQTPKHLITATGQRVTLRCSPRSGDLSVYWYQQSLDQGLQFLIQYYNGEERAKGNILERFSAQQFPDLHSELNLSSLELGDSALYFCASSASLAGGTDTQYFGPGTRLTVL.

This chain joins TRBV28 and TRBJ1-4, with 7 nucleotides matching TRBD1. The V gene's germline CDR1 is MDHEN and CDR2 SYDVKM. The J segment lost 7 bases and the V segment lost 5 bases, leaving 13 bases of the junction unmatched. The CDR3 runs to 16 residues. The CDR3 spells CASSLNTGVLGEKLFF. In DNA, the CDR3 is TGTGCCAGCAGTCTAAATACAGGGGTTTTAGGTGAAAAACTGTTTTTT.

This CDR3 is CAWGADTQYF. The CDR3 nucleotides read TGTGCGTGGGGGGCAGATACGCAGTATTTT. V gene TRBV19 combines with J gene TRBJ2-3, with D tentatively TRBD2 (6 bases). Germline V gives CDR1 LNHDA, CDR2 SQIVND (reference sequence). This CDR3 has 10 amino acids.

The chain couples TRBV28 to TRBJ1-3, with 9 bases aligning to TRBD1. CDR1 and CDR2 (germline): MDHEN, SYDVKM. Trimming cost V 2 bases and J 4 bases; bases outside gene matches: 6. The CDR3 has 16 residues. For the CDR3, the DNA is TGTGCCAGCAGTTTAACAGGGGGCGCTTCAGGAAACACCATATATTTT. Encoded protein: CASSLTGGASGNTIYF.

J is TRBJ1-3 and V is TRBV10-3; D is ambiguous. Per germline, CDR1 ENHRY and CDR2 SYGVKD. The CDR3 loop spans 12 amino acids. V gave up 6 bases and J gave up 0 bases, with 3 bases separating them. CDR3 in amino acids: CAIRASGNTIYF. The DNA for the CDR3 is TGTGCCATCAGGGCCTCTGGAAACACCATATATTTT.

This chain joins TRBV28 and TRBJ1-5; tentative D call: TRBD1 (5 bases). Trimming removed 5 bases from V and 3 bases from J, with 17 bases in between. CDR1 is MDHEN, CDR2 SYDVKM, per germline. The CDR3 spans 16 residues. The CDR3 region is CASSPGGGAINQPQHF. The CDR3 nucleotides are TGTGCCAGCAGTCCCGGAGGAGGGGCCATCAATCAGCCCCAGCATTTT.

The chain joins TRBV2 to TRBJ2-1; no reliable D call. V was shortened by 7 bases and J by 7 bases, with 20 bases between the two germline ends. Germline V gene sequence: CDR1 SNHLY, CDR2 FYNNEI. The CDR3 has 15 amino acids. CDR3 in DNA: TGTGCCAGCACCCTCGACTCGACGATCCTAAATGAGCAGTTCTTC. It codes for CASTLDSTILNEQFF. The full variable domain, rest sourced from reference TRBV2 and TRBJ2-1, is EPEVTQTPSHQVTQMGQEVILRCVPISNHLYFYWYRQILGQKVEFLVSFYNNEISEKSEIFDDQFSVERPDGSNFTLKIRSTKLEDSAMYFCASTLDSTILNEQFFGPGTRLTVL.

The CDR3 DNA reads as TGTGCCAGCAGCTTACAGGGGGGCGAACATTATGAGCAGTTCTTC. This gives the protein CASSLQGGEHYEQFF. V gene TRBV7-2 combines with J gene TRBJ2-1; possibly TRBD1 for D (7 bases). The CDR3 consists of 15 residues. V was cut by 2 bases and J by 8 bases, with 16 bases left in between. Germline loops: CDR1 SGHTA, CDR2 FQGNSA.

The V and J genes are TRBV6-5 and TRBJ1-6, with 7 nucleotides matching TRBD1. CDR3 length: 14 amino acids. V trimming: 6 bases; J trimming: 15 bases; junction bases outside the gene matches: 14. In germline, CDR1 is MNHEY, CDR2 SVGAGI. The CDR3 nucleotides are TGTGCCAGCAGACTATATCGAGATACAGGGGTCCTCCACTTT. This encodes CASRLYRDTGVLHF.

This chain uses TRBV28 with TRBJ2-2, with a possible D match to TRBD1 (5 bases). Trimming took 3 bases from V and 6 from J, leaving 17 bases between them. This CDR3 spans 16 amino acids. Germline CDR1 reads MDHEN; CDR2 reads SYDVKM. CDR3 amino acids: CASSFRLGKGSGELFF. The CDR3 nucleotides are TGTGCCAGCAGTTTCCGGCTAGGCAAGGGGTCCGGGGAGCTGTTTTTT.

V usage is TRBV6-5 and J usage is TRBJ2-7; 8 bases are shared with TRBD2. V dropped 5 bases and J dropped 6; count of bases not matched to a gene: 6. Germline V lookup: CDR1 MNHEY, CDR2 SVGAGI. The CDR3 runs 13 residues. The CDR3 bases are TGTGCCAGCAGTCCCGGGACTAGTTTCGAGCAGTACTTC. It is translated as CASSPGTSFEQYF.